Each of the 10 T cell receptor beta chains below was sequenced from the same sample in a study of shared clonotypes between healthy human individuals. The data were produced by immunoSEQ multiplex PCR, yet TCRdb's version contains in-frame clones alone and is incomplete. The sample lists about 460,000 clones, approximately 80% seen once, with around 12% in the top ten. Sequencing used PBMCs. Source of these receptors: a woman aged 40 to 50 in good health. Some clones in this sample may be carry-over from other donors' samples.

Remarks on this clone: At one of its ends the junction is not consistent with the germline gene, which may arise from a read error. The chain has TRBV7-7 and TRBJ2-1; 7 bases fit TRBD2. Germline CDR1 and CDR2: SSHAT and FNYEAQ (reference sequence). The CDR3 is 18 residues long. CDR3 nucleotides: TGTGCTAGCAGCTTAGCACCTTTCGCGGGAGAGCACTACAATGAGCAGTTCTTC. It codes for CASSLAPFAGEHYNEQFF.

The chain links TRBV6-6 to TRBJ2-6; weak D call: TRBD2 (5 bases). Trimming shortened V by 5 bases and J by 0 bases, and 8 bases separated the two germline ends. This CDR3 spans 15 amino acids. From germline, CDR1 is MNHNY and CDR2 SVGAGI (reference sequence). The CDR3 reads CASSGLGSGANVLTF. The CDR3 DNA reads TGTGCCAGCAGTGGACTGGGCTCTGGGGCCAACGTCCTGACTTTC.

CDR3 DNA sequence: TGTGCCAGCAGCCAAGATTGGGCGGAGGTTTACAATGAGCAGTTCTTC. Amino acid sequence: CASSQDWAEVYNEQFF. This sequence joins TRBV4-2 and TRBJ2-1; tentative D call: TRBD2 (5 bases). The CDR3 sequence is 16 residues long. The germline CDR1 and CDR2 sequences are LGHNA and YNFKEQ. V was clipped by 0 bases and J by 4 bases, with 13 bases between them.

The V gene is TRBV28, the J gene TRBJ2-3; D is undetermined. The V end was cut by 5 bases, the J end by 2 bases, with 2 bases between. There are 11 residues in the CDR3. Germline V gives CDR1 MDHEN, CDR2 SYDVKM. CDR3 DNA sequence: TGTGCCAGCAGTACCACAGATACGCAGTATTTT. This codes for CASSTTDTQYF.

A note on this clone: Other DNA sequences in the sample encode the same CDR3. This chain connects TRBV2 to TRBJ2-7; D is unresolved. Germline V lookup: CDR1 SNHLY, CDR2 FYNNEI. V lost 3 bases to trimming and J lost 3 bases, with 3 bases between them. There are 11 residues in the CDR3. The DNA of the CDR3 is TGTGCCAGCAGTGATTACTACGAGCAGTACTTC. The encoded protein is CASSDYYEQYF.

This clone appeared a single time. The gene calls are TRBV7-2 and TRBJ2-7; D possibly corresponds to TRBD2 (5 bases). The germline CDR1 and CDR2 sequences are SGHTA and FQGNSA. The CDR3 spans 13 residues. Trimming pared 5 bases from V and 6 bases from J, leaving 14 bases between. The DNA of the CDR3 is TGTGCCAGCAGCCCGGGGTTAGCAAGCGAGCAGTACTTC. This codes for CASSPGLASEQYF.

This chain links TRBV6-6 with TRBJ1-5; D gene unclear. There are 16 residues in the CDR3. Per the germline V gene, CDR1 is MNHNY and CDR2 is SVGAGI (reference sequence). Trimming stripped 2 bases from V and 2 bases from J, with 13 bases between. The DNA for the CDR3 is TGTGCCAGCAGTTACGGCCCGGCCCCCCGCAATCAGCCCCAGCATTTT. This encodes CASSYGPAPRNQPQHF.

This clone was observed a handful of times. The chain recombines TRBV19 with TRBJ2-1; the match to TRBD2 covers 8 bases. This CDR3 region has 15 residues. Germline V gives CDR1 LNHDA, CDR2 SQIVND (reference sequence). Trimming removed 5 bases from V and 7 bases from J; junction bases left unmatched: 10. In nucleotides, the CDR3 is TGTGCCAGTAGTTTCGGCGGGAGGATTGGTAATGAGCAGTTCTTC. The encoded protein is CASSFGGRIGNEQFF.

This clone was counted once. The CDR3 region is CASSPGQKEGNTIYF. CDR3 DNA: TGTGCCAGCTCACCGGGGCAGAAGGAAGGAAACACCATATATTTT. This chain links TRBV18 with TRBJ1-3; perhaps TRBD1 as D (5 bases). Trimming removed 3 bases at V and 4 bases at J, with 13 bases between. The V gene's germline CDR1 is KGHSH and CDR2 LQKENI. CDR3 length: 15 amino acids.

The CDR3 is CASIKNGRTEAFF. CDR3 sequence (DNA): TGTGCCAGCATTAAAAATGGGCGGACTGAAGCTTTCTTT. The V and J genes are TRBV27 and TRBJ1-1; D not resolved. This CDR3 spans 13 amino acids. V was pared by 7 bases and J by 5 bases, with 14 bases between. Germline loops: CDR1 MNHEY, CDR2 SMNVEV (reference sequence).